This T cell receptor (beta chain) was sequenced in a study of Ad26.COV2.S vaccination and SARS-CoV-2 variants. Study overall: Intramuscularly, Ad26.COV2.S was given either once or twice, 56 days apart.

Noted treatment: 15 to 20 received Ad26.COV2.S at low or high dose, single or two shots; roughly 5 received placebo; per-sample allocation not given. Day 63 after the first vaccine or placebo injection was the time point for sampling. The CDR3 consists of 15 residues. From germline, CDR1 is MNHEY and CDR2 SVGEGT. V lost 0 bases, J lost 5 bases, and 13 bases lay in between. Repertoires were generated with immunoSEQ multiplex PCR, while TCRdb's copy carries only in-frame clones and drops some. The sample carries some 390,000 clones, roughly 90% recorded once. This rearrangement joins TRBV6-2 or TRBV6-3 to TRBJ2-5, with D possibly TRBD1 on 5 matching bases. Source: peripheral blood, taken in a trial of Ad26.COV2.S vaccine versus placebo. The receptor comes from a person aged 18 to 65 who received the Ad26.COV2.S COVID-19 vaccine or a placebo. The CDR3 nucleotides read TGTGCCAGCAGTTACTCAAGACAGAATCGGGAGACCCAGTACTTC. Protein product: CASSYSRQNRETQYF.